What follows describes a single T cell receptor beta chain. Its specificity is unknown. Selected pancreatic ductal adenocarcinoma patients had undergone surgery without neoadjuvant therapy. This record belongs to a study of T cells in pancreatic ductal adenocarcinoma. CDR3 length: 12 amino acids. Germline CDR1 SGHRS, CDR2 YFSETQ. V was cut by 5 bases and J by 7 bases, with 13 bases left in between. The table came from immunoSEQ multiplex PCR; TCRdb's copy has only in-frame clones and leaves some out. The sample yields 85,000 to 120,000 clones, over 90% seen once. Overall study results and limits: Comparisons of tumor and blood clonality may show falsely lower tumor diversity. The resected pancreatic cancer cohort was biased toward the minority with early-stage disease. Blood clonality (around 0.066) did not differ significantly from tumor (about 0.11).

The rearrangement joins TRBV5-1 to TRBJ2-7, with D perhaps matching TRBD2 (6 bases). Material for sequencing was PBMCs. The sequence was obtained from a human donor with pancreatic ductal adenocarcinoma. This CDR3 is CASRRETFEQYF. Here the CDR3 DNA reads TGCGCCAGCAGGCGGGAAACCTTTGAGCAGTACTTC. Filled out from reference TRBV5-1 and TRBJ2-7, the complete variable domain reads KAGVTQTPRYLIKTRGQQVTLSCSPISGHRSVSWYQQTPGQGLQFLFEYFSETQRNKGNFPGRFSGRQFSNSRSEMNVSTLELGDSALYLCASRRETFEQYFGPGTRLTVT.